These 5 T cell receptor beta chains originate from one sample sequenced in a study of blood T cell repertoires in COVID-19. The data were produced by immunoSEQ multiplex PCR, yet TCRdb's version contains in-frame clones alone and is incomplete. The table lists hundreds of thousands of clones, around 90% of them singletons. Input material: PBMCs or T cells enriched from blood (not recorded which). The origin of the receptors is a man aged 60-69 years who had recovered from COVID-19.

The V gene is TRBV5-5, the J gene TRBJ1-1, with a tentative D call TRBD1 (5 bases). The CDR3 is 12 amino acids. CDR1 is SGHKS and CDR2 is YYEKEE in the germline V gene (reference sequence). The V gene lost 2 bases and the J gene lost 7 bases, with 9 bases spanning the gap. This CDR3 is CASSFGQGEAFF. CDR3 bases: TGTGCCAGCAGCTTTGGTCAGGGTGAAGCTTTCTTT.

The chain recombines TRBV30 with TRBJ1-3; tentatively, D is TRBD1 (6 bases). V was pared by 0 bases and J by 4 bases, with 10 bases between. The germline CDR1 and CDR2 sequences are GTSNPN and SVGIG (reference sequence). This CDR3 contains 14 residues. The CDR3 bases are TGTGCCTGGAGTGTGCGGACAGCCGGAAACACCATATATTTT. It specifies CAWSVRTAGNTIYF.

The chain employs TRBV20-1 and TRBJ1-2, with D uncertain. The germline CDR1 and CDR2 sequences are DFQATT and SNEGSKA (reference sequence). V lost 6 bases and J 7 bases, leaving 12 bases between the germline ends. The CDR3 contains 11 residues. This CDR3 reads CSAWGAGGYTF. The DNA of the CDR3 is TGCAGTGCGTGGGGAGCAGGTGGCTACACCTTC.

The gene calls are TRBV7-6 and TRBJ2-1; 7 bases agree with TRBD2. Germline CDR1 is SGHVS and CDR2 is FNYEAQ. Losses at the gene ends were 0 bases for V and 2 bases for J; bases not matched to a gene: 4. This CDR3 region has 16 residues. CDR3 coding DNA: TGTGCCAGCAGCTTAGCGTCCGGGGGGACCTACAATGAGCAGTTCTTC. This gives the protein CASSLASGGTYNEQFF.

This clone was seen only a few times. This sequence joins TRBV14 and TRBJ2-1; 7 nucleotides line up with TRBD2. V was clipped by 10 bases and J by 6 bases; unmatched bases: 6. Germline CDR1 and CDR2: SGHDN and FVKESK. The CDR3 has 12 residues. The CDR3 bases are TGTGCCACCGGGACTACCTCCAATGAGCAGTTCTTC. This encodes CATGTTSNEQFF.